These T cell receptor beta chains were read from a single sample in a study of control samples from healthy donors and cancer patients. Only in-frame clones appear in the TCRdb table, and some are missing; sequencing was by immunoSEQ multiplex PCR. The sample comprises a few hundred thousand clones, approximately 90% of which are singletons, and just under 6.5% rests with the top ten. Sequences were obtained from PBMCs. The receptors derive from a middle-aged man with head and neck cancer. CDR3s include the opening cysteine and the closing phenylalanine or tryptophan. A D gene is named only where the DNA matches it firmly. Size is omitted from some rows. Given values are once, few, many or a class for expanded clones.

>.|TRBV5-1|TRBJ2-5|.
TGCGCCAGCAGCTTTACTCCGGGACCTGATTTAGAGACCCAGTACTTC
CASSFTPGPDLETQYF
>.|TRBV25-1|TRBJ2-3|TRBD2
TGTGCCAGCAGCCCGGGGGGGGGATATACAGATACGCAGTATTTT
CASSPGGGYTDTQYF
>once|TRBV28|TRBJ1-5|.
TGTGCCAGCAGTTTAACAGGGTTGCATCAGCCCCAGCATTTT
CASSLTGLHQPQHF
>.|TRBV10-1|TRBJ2-7|.
TGCGCCAGCAGCCAGGGGCCTACCTACGAGCAGTACTTC
CASSQGPTYEQYF
>.|TRBV5-1|TRBJ2-5|TRBD1
TGCGCCAGCAGCTTACCCGGACAGGGGGAGACCCAGTACTTC
CASSLPGQGETQYF
>.|TRBV6-2/TRBV6-3|TRBJ2-7|TRBD2
TGTGCCAGCAGTTACGGCGGGGGGGCCCTGGGCGAGCAGTACTTC
CASSYGGGALGEQYF
>.|TRBV19|TRBJ1-3|.
TGTGCCAGTAACCGCCCGGGGGACGGAAACACCATATATTTT
CASNRPGDGNTIYF
>.|TRBV12-5|TRBJ2-3|.
TGTGCTAGTGGCAGAAGTTCCCGAGATACGCAGTATTTT
CASGRSSRDTQYF
>.|TRBV28|TRBJ1-1|TRBD1
TGTGCCAGCACCAGTGAGGGGGCGCGAAGAGCTTTCTTT
CASTSEGARRAFF
>.|TRBV18|TRBJ2-5|.
TGTGCCAGCTCGACACAGGACGGGTCTGGGCCGACCCAGTACTTC
CASSTQDGSGPTQYF
>.|TRBV25-1|TRBJ2-3|.
TGTGCCAGCAGTGACCCAGTGGTTACAGATACGCAGTATTTT
CASSDPVVTDTQYF
>.|TRBV19|TRBJ1-2|.
TGTGCCAGTAGTAAGACAGGCATCGAGGGCTATGGCTACACCTTC
CASSKTGIEGYGYTF
>.|TRBV15|TRBJ2-5|.
TGTGCCACCATTCCTCGGGGACCACAAGAGACCCAGTACTTC
CATIPRGPQETQYF
>once|TRBV19|TRBJ2-3|TRBD2
TGTGCCAGTAGTATAGGGTTGCGGGGGGGGTTCACAGATACGCAGTATTTT
CASSIGLRGGFTDTQYF
>.|TRBV5-4|TRBJ2-7|.
TGTGCCAGCAGCCCAAATGGTGGTAATACGGGGGTTTCCGAGCAGTACTTC
CASSPNGGNTGVSEQYF
>.|TRBV19|TRBJ2-1|TRBD1
TGTGCCAGTAGTATAGCTCAGGGGGCGAGGGGCAATGAGCAGTTCTTC
CASSIAQGARGNEQFF
>.|TRBV6-6|TRBJ2-5|.
TGTGCCAGCAGTTACTCCCAGGAGGGGGTAGAGACCCAGTACTTC
CASSYSQEGVETQYF
>.|TRBV5-1|TRBJ2-7|.
TGCGCCAGCAGCCCAAGGACATCGGCCTACTACGAGCAGTACTTC
CASSPRTSAYYEQYF
>.|TRBV27|TRBJ1-5|.
TGTGCCAGCAGTTCTGTTCGCTATAGCAATCAGCCCCAGCATTTT
CASSSVRYSNQPQHF
>.|TRBV29-1|TRBJ2-7|TRBD1
TGCAGCGTTGAATTGGCGGTCGGGCAGGGGGACGAGCAGTACTTC
CSVELAVGQGDEQYF
>few|TRBV2|TRBJ1-5|TRBD1
TGTGCCAGCAGTGAAGACAGGGGGAAGGAGAGCAATCAGCCCCAGCATTTT
CASSEDRGKESNQPQHF
>.|TRBV12-5|TRBJ1-1|.
TGTGCTAGTGGTCCCGGAGGTCTCACTGAAGCTTTCTTT
CASGPGGLTEAFF
>.|TRBV11-3|TRBJ2-1|.
TGTGCCAGCAGCTTAATGCCAAGCGGCAATGAGCAGTTCTTC
CASSLMPSGNEQFF
>.|TRBV15|TRBJ2-7|TRBD1
TGTGCCACCAGCAGAGATGTGAATAGGGGGCTCGAGCAGTACTTC
CATSRDVNRGLEQYF
>.|TRBV7-8|TRBJ2-5|TRBD1
TGTGCCAGCAGCTCGAGGGGGCAGGAGACCCAGTACTTC
CASSSRGQETQYF
>.|TRBV10-1|TRBJ2-3|.
TGCGCCAGCAGTGAGTCGATAGGGGGGGCCGTGGATACGCAGTATTTT
CASSESIGGAVDTQYF
>.|TRBV28|TRBJ1-2|TRBD1
TGTGCCAGCAGTCTAGGGACAGGTGGGCTCTATGATGGCTACACCTTC
CASSLGTGGLYDGYTF
>.|TRBV2|TRBJ1-6|.
TGTGCCAGCAGTGCCGGGACCGGCATTTCACCCCTCCACTTT
CASSAGTGISPLHF
>.|TRBV6-2/TRBV6-3|TRBJ1-5|.
TGTGCCAGCAGTTACACTCGGGGGTACGGGCCCCAGCATTTT
CASSYTRGYGPQHF
>.|TRBV27|TRBJ2-3|TRBD2
TGTGCCAGCAGTTTCTTTCGTAGCGGGAGAAGAGGAGATACGCAGTATTTT
CASSFFRSGRRGDTQYF
>.|TRBV9|TRBJ2-1|TRBD2
TGTGCCAGCAGCGCGACTAGCGGGAACTCCTACAATGAGCAGTTCTTC
CASSATSGNSYNEQFF
>once|TRBV18|TRBJ1-1|TRBD1
TGTGCCAGCTCGGAAAGAGTGGACAGGGTGCAAGCTTTCTTT
CASSERVDRVQAFF
>once|TRBV28|TRBJ2-3|.
TGTGCCAGCAGTTTAGGGGGCCTTTATAGCACAGATACGCAGTATTTT
CASSLGGLYSTDTQYF
>.|TRBV9|TRBJ1-3|.
TGTGCCAGCAGCGAACGCTTCGCTGGAAACACCATATATTTT
CASSERFAGNTIYF
>.|TRBV6-2/TRBV6-3|TRBJ2-6|.
TGTGCCAGCAGTACACACTCCTCTGGGGCCAACGTCCTGACTTTC
CASSTHSSGANVLTF
>.|TRBV2|TRBJ2-7|TRBD1
TGTGCCAGCAGTGGGCTCTGGACAGGGACGTACGAGCAGTACTTC
CASSGLWTGTYEQYF
>.|TRBV9|TRBJ2-3|TRBD2
TGTGCCAGCAGCGTCACTAGCGGGGGGGCCAGTGGGACAGATACGCAGTATTTT
CASSVTSGGASGTDTQYF